The T cell receptor (beta chain) described here comes from a study of regulatory T cells in long-lasting Graves disease. Regarding the study as a whole: There were preferences for TRBV28, TRBJ1-2 and TRBJ2-5 in persistent disease.

According to the study, TCR beta libraries were built with iRepertoire HTBI primers and CDR3-region Arm-PCR. In TCRdb, the multiplex PCR reads were re-called with MiXCR into one record per CDR3 protein. The table has about 460,000 distinct CDR3 sequences, less than 15% seen once. CDR1 is SGHRS, CDR2 YFSETQ, per germline. CDR3 size: 17 residues. The V and J ends lost 5 bases and 8 bases, in that order; junction bases with no gene match: 18. Comments on this clonotype: Its cognate antigen is unknown.

The time point here: newly diagnosed GD, antithyroid drugs for less than 3 months. PBMC RNA served as the TCR library source. The same data also went into a second study, on T cells in Graves' hyperthyroidism and ophthalmopathy. Turning to that study: TCR CDR3 regions were first amplified by RT-PCR with HTBI primers. Peripheral blood also featured most of the thyroid clonotypes expanded above 0.001.

The sequencing used peripheral blood mononuclear cells (PBMCs), collected at new diagnosis, from a patient treated with antithyroid drugs. The V call is TRBV5-1, the J call TRBJ1-1; 10 bases agree with TRBD1. This receptor was taken from a woman in her 50s with Graves disease. CDR3 coding DNA: TGCGCCAGCAGTTCTCCGCAACCCGGGACAGGGGCTAGGGAAGCTTTCTTT. Its protein product is CASSSPQPGTGAREAFF. Complete variable domain (other parts from reference TRBV5-1 and TRBJ1-1): KAGVTQTPRYLIKTRGQQVTLSCSPISGHRSVSWYQQTPGQGLQFLFEYFSETQRNKGNFPGRFSGRQFSNSRSEMNVSTLELGDSALYLCASSSPQPGTGAREAFFGQGTRLTVV.